Listed here are 27 T cell receptor beta chains from one sample, sequenced in a study of cytomegalovirus exposure and HLA in healthy donors. Assay: immunoSEQ multiplex PCR; the TCRdb copy retains only in-frame clones and omits some. The table lists some 80,000 clones, 90% to 97% of them singletons. The sequenced sample was PBMCs. The receptors here all came from a man aged 18 to 35 in good health and CMV-seropositive.

The chain carries TRBV19 and TRBJ1-2; no definite D call. The CDR3 sequence is 12 residues long. Germline lookup yields CDR1 LNHDA and CDR2 SQIVND (reference sequence). The germline V and J ends were trimmed by 4 bases and 4 bases, with 7 bases remaining between them. CDR3 region: CASSTVGYGYTF. The CDR3 DNA sequence: TGTGCCAGTAGTACGGTTGGCTATGGCTACACCTTC.

This clone came up once. V usage is TRBV10-3 and J usage is TRBJ2-7; D gene ambiguous. Trimming removed 0 bases from V and 5 bases from J, with 20 bases in between. CDR1 is ENHRY, CDR2 SYGVKD, per germline. This CDR3 has 17 amino acids. For the CDR3, the DNA is TGTGCCATCAGTGAGTCGACTCTGAGATCCCCTGATAACGAGCAGTACTTC. This codes for CAISESTLRSPDNEQYF.

The chain carries TRBV5-5 and TRBJ1-1; TRBD1 matches at 7 bases. CDR1 is SGHKS, CDR2 YYEKEE, per germline (reference sequence). J lost 10 bases, V lost 3 bases, and 6 bases had no gene match. The CDR3 length is 12 residues. The CDR3 sequence: CASSWHRGRAFF. CDR3 nucleotides: TGTGCCAGCAGCTGGCACAGGGGTAGAGCTTTCTTT.

The V call is TRBV4-1, the J call TRBJ2-7; 9 bases are a match to TRBD1. J was trimmed by 2 bases and V by 4 bases; bases with no gene match: 3. The CDR3 runs to 14 residues. Looked up from germline, CDR1 is MGHRA and CDR2 is YSYEKL. The CDR3 coding sequence is TGCGCCAGCAGCCGGGGACAGGGAACCTACGAGCAGTACTTC. This codes for CASSRGQGTYEQYF.

This rearrangement joins TRBV6-5 to TRBJ1-1; D possibly corresponds to TRBD1 (6 bases). V was trimmed by 5 bases and J by 1 base, leaving 8 bases between them. The length of the CDR3 is 13 residues. Germline V gene sequence: CDR1 MNHEY, CDR2 SVGAGI. CDR3: CASSVRGNTEAFF. CDR3 nucleotides: TGTGCCAGCAGTGTCAGGGGGAACACTGAAGCTTTCTTT.

The rearrangement joins TRBV9 to TRBJ1-1; D not resolved. The V end lost 4 bases, the J end lost 0 bases, and 7 bases lay between the germline ends. There are 13 residues in the CDR3. In germline, CDR1 is SGDLS, CDR2 YYNGEE. The CDR3 DNA reads TGTGCCAGCAGCCTTGAGTTGAACACTGAAGCTTTCTTT. It is translated as CASSLELNTEAFF.

This rearrangement joins TRBV5-1 to TRBJ2-1; 13 bases line up with TRBD2. The CDR3 runs 15 residues. From germline, CDR1 is SGHRS and CDR2 YFSETQ. The ends lost 5 bases at V and 8 bases at J; junction bases unmatched: 7. The DNA of the CDR3 is TGCGCCAGCAGTGAACTAGCGGGAGGGCCGTATGAGCAGTTCTTC. It encodes CASSELAGGPYEQFF.

This chain joins TRBV19 and TRBJ1-1; D ambiguous. Germline CDR1 reads LNHDA; CDR2 reads SQIVND (reference sequence). The CDR3 extends over 13 amino acids. V was pared by 3 bases and J by 1 base, with 6 bases between. The CDR3 DNA follows: TGTGCCAGTAGTATTCGGGAGAACACTGAAGCTTTCTTT. This codes for CASSIRENTEAFF. The variable domain in full, with the rest retrieved from reference TRBV19 and TRBJ1-1, is DGGITQSPKYLFRKEGQNVTLSCEQNLNHDAMYWYRQDPGQGLRLIYYSQIVNDFQKGDIAEGYSVSREKKESFPLTVTSAQKNPTAFYLCASSIRENTEAFFGQGTRLTVV.

The chain recombines TRBV10-3 with TRBJ1-1; 7 bases align to TRBD1. The CDR3 runs 13 residues. Germline trimming cut 7 bases from V and 6 bases from J; bases unmatched to any gene: 8. In germline, CDR1 is ENHRY, CDR2 SYGVKD. CDR3 region: CAINDRARPEAFF. DNA for the CDR3: TGTGCCATCAACGACAGGGCGAGGCCTGAAGCTTTCTTT.

The chain employs TRBV4-1 and TRBJ2-1; 11 bases map to TRBD2. Per the germline V gene, CDR1 is MGHRA and CDR2 is YSYEKL. The CDR3 extends over 16 amino acids. Trimming at V came to 4 bases and at J to 10 bases, leaving 12 bases not matched to a gene. Here the CDR3 reads CASSPGGLAGGWEQFF. The CDR3 nucleotides are TGCGCCAGCAGCCCAGGGGGGCTAGCGGGAGGTTGGGAGCAGTTCTTC.

The chain is built from TRBV30 and TRBJ1-3; a possible D gene is TRBD1 (5 bases). CDR3 size: 14 residues. Trimming took 2 bases from V and 2 from J, leaving 10 bases between them. CDR1 is GTSNPN and CDR2 is SVGIG in the germline V gene (reference sequence). The CDR3 protein is CAWSWGVTGNTIYF. The CDR3 DNA sequence: TGTGCCTGGAGTTGGGGGGTTACTGGAAACACCATATATTTT.

The chain combines TRBV5-1 with TRBJ2-2; a weak D match, TRBD2 (5 bases). CDR1 is SGHRS and CDR2 is YFSETQ in the germline V gene. Deletions cut 0 bases from V and 1 base from J, with 7 bases between. The CDR3 is 15 amino acids. The CDR3 DNA follows: TGCGCCAGCAGCTTGGCCGAGGGGAACACCGGGGAGCTGTTTTTT. It specifies CASSLAEGNTGELFF.

The chain employs TRBV5-4 and TRBJ1-1; maybe TRBD1 (6 bases). With 4 bases removed from V and 8 bases from J, the gap between germline ends came to 15 bases. The CDR3 covers 13 residues. Germline V gene sequence: CDR1 SGHNT, CDR2 YYREEE (reference sequence). The CDR3 is CASSTSGEFEAFF. The DNA of the CDR3 is TGTGCCAGCAGCACGTCAGGGGAGTTCGAAGCTTTCTTT.

The rearrangement joins TRBV2 to TRBJ2-5, with a possible D match to TRBD1 (5 bases). V lost 6 bases, J lost 5 bases, and 16 bases lay in between. The CDR3 is 14 amino acids. Germline CDR1 and CDR2: SNHLY and FYNNEI. The CDR3 here is CASSPGSHSETQYF. CDR3 in DNA: TGTGCCAGCAGCCCAGGGTCCCACAGTGAGACCCAGTACTTC.

This CDR3 reads CAWSVRWGGGEKLFF. The CDR3 DNA sequence: TGTGCCTGGAGTGTACGGTGGGGGGGCGGTGAAAAACTGTTTTTT. The chain carries TRBV30 and TRBJ1-4; a possible D gene is TRBD1 (6 bases). The CDR3 contains 15 residues. Trimming left V 0 bases short and J 7 bases short, with 15 bases between. Looked up from germline, CDR1 is GTSNPN and CDR2 is SVGIG (reference sequence).

The chain carries TRBV5-1 and TRBJ2-1; D perhaps matches TRBD2 (6 bases). Trimming removed 2 bases at V and 1 base at J, with 10 bases between. The CDR3 sequence is 15 residues long. Germline loops: CDR1 SGHRS, CDR2 YFSETQ. The CDR3 is CASSLTGESYNEQFF. The DNA of the CDR3 is TGCGCCAGCAGCTTAACGGGAGAATCCTACAATGAGCAGTTCTTC.

This chain links TRBV2 with TRBJ2-3; D call uncertain. This CDR3 is built from 16 residues. CDR1 and CDR2 (germline): SNHLY, FYNNEI. Trimming took off 4 bases at V and 2 bases at J, with 16 bases between the two ends. CDR3 coding DNA: TGTGCCAGCAGTGGGAGCGACCAACGCCCCACAGATACGCAGTATTTT. This gives the protein CASSGSDQRPTDTQYF. The whole variable domain, filled in from reference TRBV2 and TRBJ2-3, reads EPEVTQTPSHQVTQMGQEVILRCVPISNHLYFYWYRQILGQKVEFLVSFYNNEISEKSEIFDDQFSVERPDGSNFTLKIRSTKLEDSAMYFCASSGSDQRPTDTQYFGPGTRLTVL.

The rearrangement links TRBV6-1 to TRBJ2-7; 9 positions agree with TRBD2. The V gene's germline CDR1 is MNHNS and CDR2 SASEGT. The J segment lost 3 bases and the V segment lost 2 bases, leaving 8 bases of the junction unmatched. There are 16 residues in the CDR3. CDR3 in amino acids: CASSEFVLAGYYEQYF. CDR3 bases: TGTGCCAGCAGTGAATTCGTCCTAGCGGGATACTACGAGCAGTACTTC.

CDR3 residues: CASSPPGTADTEAFF. The DNA of the CDR3 is TGTGCCAGCTCACCCCCCGGGACAGCCGACACTGAAGCTTTCTTT. The chain carries TRBV18 and TRBJ1-1; 7 bases agree with TRBD1. Germline V lookup: CDR1 KGHSH, CDR2 LQKENI. V shed 3 bases, J shed 3 bases, and the junction held 7 bases outside the gene matches. CDR3 length: 15 amino acids.

The rearrangement joins TRBV29-1 to TRBJ1-2, with D hard to call. The V gene's germline CDR1 is SQVTM and CDR2 ANQGSEA. V was trimmed by 6 bases and J by 1 base, leaving 12 bases between them. CDR3 length: 13 amino acids. The CDR3 loop is CSVADGFNYGYTF. The CDR3 nucleotides are TGCAGCGTAGCTGACGGGTTTAACTATGGCTACACCTTC.

V and J are TRBV29-1 and TRBJ1-2; 7 positions match TRBD1. Germline V gives CDR1 SQVTM, CDR2 ANQGSEA. The trim removed 4 bases at V and 8 bases at J, leaving 4 bases unmatched. There are 11 residues in the CDR3. DNA for the CDR3: TGCAGCGTTGGGCAGGGGGTGGGCTACACCTTC. It encodes CSVGQGVGYTF.

This chain uses TRBV5-4 with TRBJ2-7; D not resolved. The V and J ends lost 2 bases and 4 bases respectively, with 16 bases between them. Germline-derived CDR1 and CDR2 are SGHNT and YYREEE (reference sequence). This CDR3 is built from 15 residues. CDR3 loop: CASSFVPVSLYEQYF. In DNA, the CDR3 is TGTGCCAGCAGCTTCGTTCCCGTCTCCTTGTACGAGCAGTACTTC.

The V and J genes are TRBV12-5 and TRBJ2-3; 8 bases fit TRBD1. V lost 6 bases, J lost 3 bases, and 8 bases stayed unmatched. The CDR3 covers 15 residues. Germline CDR1 is LGHNT and CDR2 is FRNRAP. The CDR3 sequence: CASGDGQGETDTQYF. CDR3 coding DNA: TGTGCTAGTGGCGACGGACAGGGTGAAACAGATACGCAGTATTTT. The complete variable domain, with remaining parts taken from reference TRBV12-5 and TRBJ2-3, reads DARVTQTPRHKVTEMGQEVTMRCQPILGHNTVFWYRQTMMQGLELLAYFRNRAPLDDSGMPKDRFSAEMPDATLATLKIQPSEPRDSAVYFCASGDGQGETDTQYFGPGTRLTVL.

The chain joins TRBV5-4 to TRBJ2-3, with 8 positions matching TRBD2. Per germline, CDR1 SGHNT and CDR2 YYREEE (reference sequence). Trimming cost V 0 bases and J 5 bases; bases outside gene matches: 8. The CDR3 has 16 amino acids. CDR3 DNA: TGTGCCAGCAGCTTGGTTGGGCGGGGGGAAGGAGATACGCAGTATTTT. Translating gives CASSLVGRGEGDTQYF.

In DNA form, the CDR3 reads TGTGCCAGCAGGTCGCTGAGGGGCAGGGGGACAGATACGCAGTATTTT. Its translation: CASRSLRGRGTDTQYF. This chain joins TRBV5-6 and TRBJ2-3, with 7 positions matching TRBD1. V gave up 5 bases and J gave up 3 bases; unmatched junction bases: 12. The CDR3 is made up of 16 amino acids. Germline CDR1 SGHDT, CDR2 YYEEEE.

V is TRBV5-4 and J is TRBJ2-2, with D perhaps matching TRBD1 (6 bases). The CDR3 is 16 amino acids. The germline V and J ends were trimmed by 6 bases and 5 bases, with 20 bases remaining between them. Germline V CDR1 and CDR2: SGHNT, YYREEE (reference sequence). The CDR3 bases are TGTGCCAGCAAGAGCTTTATCCAGGGGCGGACCGGGGAGCTGTTTTTT. Its translation: CASKSFIQGRTGELFF.

V gene TRBV6-5 combines with J gene TRBJ2-3, with a weak D call TRBD2 (6 bases). The CDR3 consists of 15 residues. V was shortened by 5 bases and J by 1 base, with 13 bases between the two germline ends. Germline CDR1 and CDR2: MNHEY and SVGAGI. CDR3 nucleotide sequence: TGTGCCAGCAGTCGACTAGGGTTCGGCACAGATACGCAGTATTTT. Translated: CASSRLGFGTDTQYF.